What follows describes a single T cell receptor (beta chain). This CDR3 contains 11 residues. With 6 bases removed from V and 5 bases from J, the gap between germline ends came to 10 bases. The germline V gene has CDR1 DFQATT and CDR2 SNEGSKA (reference sequence). The entry originates in a study of blood T cell repertoires in COVID-19. Profiled with immunoSEQ multiplex PCR; TCRdb holds only in-frame clones, not every one. The top ten hold roughly 8% of the sample, which has approximately 150,000 clones, 84% seen once. The clonotype originates from a woman aged 45 to 65 who had recovered from COVID-19. Sample: PBMCs or T cells enriched from blood (not recorded which). The genes are TRBV20-1 and TRBJ2-5, with TRBD2 as a possible D gene (5 bases). The CDR3, as DNA: TGCAGTGCGAACGGGGTCGAGACCCAGTACTTC. It specifies CSANGVETQYF.